The present TCR beta chain was sequenced within a study of blood T cell repertoires in COVID-19. In the authors' workflow: Quantification of nucleated cells was approximated via reference gene primer amplification. Sequencing used immunoSEQ multiplex PCR; TCRdb keeps in-frame clones, though not all of them. V, J and clone size are taken as reported in that table, and D and trimming were inferred from the DNA itself. The sample carries 250,000 or so clones, 70% to 90% recorded once. This clone showed up just a few times. The length of the CDR3 is 16 residues. CDR1 and CDR2 (germline): GTSNPN, SVGIG (reference sequence). V dropped 1 base and J dropped 5; count of bases not matched to a gene: 9.

The chain links TRBV30 to TRBJ2-5; 11 bases are a match to TRBD2. Sequenced: peripheral blood. The sequence was obtained from a man younger than 40 with COVID-19, enrolled during active disease. Here the CDR3 reads CAWSELAGVVGETQYF. The CDR3 nucleotides are TGTGCCTGGAGTGAACTAGCGGGAGTGGTAGGGGAGACCCAGTACTTC.